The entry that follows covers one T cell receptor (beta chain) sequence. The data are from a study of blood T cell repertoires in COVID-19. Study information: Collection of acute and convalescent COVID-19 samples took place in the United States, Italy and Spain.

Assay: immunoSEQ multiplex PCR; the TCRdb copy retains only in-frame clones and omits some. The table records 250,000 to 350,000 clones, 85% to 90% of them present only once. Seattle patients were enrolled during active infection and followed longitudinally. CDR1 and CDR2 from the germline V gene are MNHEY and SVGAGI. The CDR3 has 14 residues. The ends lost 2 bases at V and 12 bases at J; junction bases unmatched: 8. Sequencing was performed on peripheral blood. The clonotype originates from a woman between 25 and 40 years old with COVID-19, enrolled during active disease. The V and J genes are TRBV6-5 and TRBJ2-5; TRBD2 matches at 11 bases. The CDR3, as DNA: TGTGCCAGCAGTTACAATCCTAGCGGGAGGTTGGAGTACTTC. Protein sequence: CASSYNPSGRLEYF.